One sample yielded the 3 T cell receptor beta chains listed below, sequenced in a study of response to subunit inactivated influenza vaccine. One entry per CDR3 protein results from TCRdb running MiXCR on the RT-PCR reads. The table has roughly 570,000 distinct CDR3 sequences, about an eighth seen once. Sequencing used PBMCs from blood, obtained 35 to 45 days after vaccination. The receptor set was obtained from a man in his forties or fifties who received an inactivated influenza vaccine.

This clonotype was picked up a small number of times. The chain recombines TRBV5-5 with TRBJ2-2, with 10 bases identical to TRBD2. The CDR3 loop spans 15 amino acids. Germline V gene data show CDR1 as SGHKS and CDR2 as YYEKEE (reference sequence). The J segment lost 4 bases and the V segment lost 5 bases, leaving 5 bases of the junction unmatched. CDR3 in DNA: TGTGCCAGCAGGGTGGTAGCGGGAGGCACCGGGGAGCTGTTTTTT. Translating it yields CASRVVAGGTGELFF. The full variable domain, rest sourced from reference TRBV5-5 and TRBJ2-2, is DAGVTQSPTHLIKTRGQQVTLRCSPISGHKSVSWYQQVLGQGPQFIFQYYEKEERGRGNFPDRFSARQFPNYSSELNVNALLLGDSALYLCASRVVAGGTGELFFGEGSRLTVL.

This clonotype has only a few counts. The CDR3 loop reads CASSLPGDGYTF. CDR3 sequence (DNA): TGTGCCAGCAGTTTGCCCGGGGATGGCTACACCTTC. The chain employs TRBV12-3 or TRBV12-4 and TRBJ1-2; the D is unclear. Deletions cut 3 bases from V and 6 bases from J, with 8 bases between. This CDR3 has 12 residues.

This clonotype has at least ten counts. The chain recombines TRBV7-8 with TRBJ2-2; D may be TRBD1 (5 bases). The germline gives CDR1 SGHVS, CDR2 FQNEAQ. Trimming took off 5 bases at V and 5 bases at J, with 18 bases between the two ends. CDR3 length equals 16 residues. CDR3 residues: CASSQESAGWTGELFF. The CDR3 DNA follows: TGTGCCAGCAGCCAGGAGTCGGCAGGGTGGACCGGGGAGCTGTTTTTT. Based on the CDR3 plus reference TRBV7-8 and TRBJ2-2, the full variable domain is GAGVSQSPRYKVAKRGQDVALRCDPISGHVSLFWYQQALGQGPEFLTYFQNEAQLDKSGLPSDRFFAERPEGSVSTLKIQRTQQEDSAVYLCASSQESAGWTGELFFGEGSRLTVL.